This TCR beta chain emerged from a study of cytomegalovirus exposure and HLA in healthy donors (dated 2017 in TCRdb). Looking at the study overall: An earlier analysis of approximately 640 of the donors reported 250 to 300 Gb of sequence data and approximately 110 million unique TCR beta sequences from some 180 million T cells. Roughly 300 gigabases of sequencing data and 75 million to 85 million unique TCR sequences made up an early release that covered approximately 620 HLA-typed donors. The genetic ancestry cluster associated with self-reported Caucasian donors included about 81% of the roughly 400 genotyped donors. The study aimed to test whether signatures of past pathogen exposure could be identified by cataloging public T cell receptors. The study profiled the T cell repertoires of some 610 subjects by immunosequencing and related them to cytomegalovirus serostatus. A separate validation cohort of more than 100 different subjects was used in addition to the roughly 670-subject first cohort. High-throughput TCR immunosequencing, statistical association of individual TCRs with disease status, and machine learning were combined to predict cytomegalovirus infection status. A later analysis re-examined previously published TCR beta repertoires from more than 650 donors and added high-resolution HLA genotyping to investigate patterns of TCR occurrence. Rather than using new phenotypic data, the later analysis identified candidate immune exposures from TCR beta sequences and from how often those sequences occurred across donors. To decide whether each TCR beta V gene segment behaved as functional or pseudogenic, an earlier analysis of over 500 of the donors relied on high-throughput TCR beta sequencing. Alongside the repertoire data, information on donor age, sex, ethnicity and CMV serostatus was compiled. A later genetic analysis took genome-wide SNP genotypes for 398 of the 666 donors and used that subset as a discovery cohort. Every repertoire in the discovery cohort had been generated on one and the same sequencing platform. Class I and class II HLA loci were covered by the typing at four-digit resolution. The number of typed donors differed by locus: about 620-640 for A, B, C, DRB1 and DQB1; some 540 for DQA1; 606 for DPA1; and around 470 for DPB1. Several DR-DQ haplotypes were treated as single units for association and clustering because of strong linkage in the cohort. Among approximately 370 genotyped donors of the cohort, an average of around 250,000 unique TCR beta nucleotide sequences was sequenced per donor, of which 15% to 20% were non-productive.

The method was the immunoSEQ multiplex PCR assay. The multiplex PCR relied on a mix of 60 forward primers for TCR Vbeta segments and 13 reverse primers for TCR Jbeta segments. The CDR3 region of rearranged TCR beta genes was amplified from genomic DNA with a multiplex PCR assay. Amplified TCR beta libraries were sequenced as 87-base-pair reads on the Illumina HiSeq System. In the paper's pipeline: A later analysis counted some 80 million unique TCR beta chains across the 666 repertoires, and about 10 million of these chains were shared by at least two donors. Raw reads were error-corrected and collapsed into unique sequences by a nearest-neighbor algorithm in which closely related sequences were merged to remove PCR and sequencing errors. CDR3 sequences were aligned to IMGT reference sequences to assign V, D and J gene segments. For a sequence to be retained, a match of at least six nucleotides was required to both a V gene segment and a J gene segment. Rearrangements were classified as productive when the CDR3 lacked stop codons and remained in frame with V and J, and all other rearrangements were classified as non-productive. CDR3 was defined according to IMGT convention as the region running from the second conserved V-encoded cysteine to the conserved J-encoded phenylalanine. The earlier analysis of 450 to 750 of the donors excluded any sequence lacking an unambiguous match to a single V gene segment. An earlier analysis of some 610 of the donors called V segments functional above 56.7% productive rearrangements and segregating when the between-donor standard deviation exceeded 5%. To diagnose cytomegalovirus status from the catalog of TCR beta chain sequences, a statistical classification framework was built. In a later analysis, V and J genes were assigned by comparing TCR nucleotide sequences against IMGT/GENE-DB human TR gene sequences. In a later analysis, CDR3 sequences and most-parsimonious VDJ recombination scenarios were assigned using the TCRdist pipeline. In a later analysis, each TCR beta chain was defined by its CDR3 amino acid sequence together with its V-gene family, and reads without a unique V-gene family were excluded. As a way to deal with suspected cross-contamination and a sequencing artifact, a later analysis dropped approximately 590 nucleotide sequences that were highly shared and had low generation probability. A later analysis calculated a clonal expansion index for each public chain from normalized within-repertoire ranks of inferred template counts. In a later analysis, generation probabilities were computed with a VDJ recombination model fitted to out-of-frame rearrangements, and the resulting probabilities were checked against IGoR. A later analysis scored TCR-TCR, TCR-HLA and TCR-CMV co-occurrence with hypergeometric tests, applying a repertoire-size bias correction to TCR pairs. A later analysis estimated false discovery rates by permuting HLA or CMV assignments 20 times. In a later analysis, co-occurring TCRs were grouped with DBSCAN, and TCRdist sequence similarity was added when clustering was performed within HLA-allele-positive subsets. Co-occurrence clustering excluded repertoires with fewer than 30,000 or more than 120,000 public chains, plus five with anomalous nucleotide sharing. TCRdb limited this immuneACCESS table to in-frame rearrangements with V and J called. A share of clones is missing; checked studies link under half to unresolved V genes, and the rest is unexplained. V, J and clone size are taken as reported in that table, and D and trimming were inferred from the DNA itself. This sample's clone table shows 70,000 or so clones. 2.4% of the sample is in the top ten clones.

The full study reports these points: The classifier was reported to diagnose cytomegalovirus status with high specificity and sensitivity in both the original cohort and the validation cohort. For the cohort, immune exposure information was limited to CMV serostatus. In a later analysis, most CMV-associated TCR beta chains were found to appear HLA-restricted, with HLA associations seemingly driven largely by CMV exposure. Only TCR beta chains were sequenced in this cohort, and the absence of alpha or paired-chain data limited detectable features. A further reported finding was that TCR beta sequences accurately predicted the HLA-A and HLA-B alleles for most subjects in the first cohort. When HLA alleles, especially DR and DQ, strongly co-occurred, attributing TCR associations to individual alleles was difficult. A group of highly shared sequence variants was considered likely to be a technical artifact of the sequencing pipeline. The authors suggested that the approach could potentially be generalized to other disease states and immunological phenotypes. A later analysis found that TCR association rates varied across HLA loci, with DRB1 alleles showing the most associated TCRs and HLA-C alleles the fewest. In the study, around 150 TCR beta chains were listed as associated with cytomegalovirus. The 87-base-pair reads could not distinguish some IMGT-functional V segments, including TRBV6-2 and TRBV6-3, so those segments were excluded. Across donors, most TCR sequences were observed very rarely, whereas some public TCRs were present in many individuals. The earlier analysis of about 600 of the donors excluded fewer than 20 rarely observed V segments, including chromosome 9 orphons, because counts were too low. In a later analysis, about 17,000 TCR beta sequences were associated with specific HLA alleles at a false discovery rate of 0.05. A later analysis reported that several top co-occurrence clusters appeared linked to parvovirus B19, influenza, CMV and Epstein-Barr virus. A later genetic analysis reported fewer N-insertions in productive TCRs among donors in an Asian-associated ancestry cluster than the approximately 670-donor mean. Because HLA typing was unavailable for some donors at each locus, only the typed subset was used in association tests. Linkage disequilibrium might explain the correlated functional status among segregating V segments, but an unknown experimental factor could not be ruled out. V-gene and J-gene trimming of TCR beta chains was associated with a missense DCLRE1C variant in a later genetic analysis, and the association was replicated in an independent cohort. An earlier analysis of approximately 540 of the donors showed that most TCR beta V segments appeared in productive rearrangements either about 87% or about 30% of the time, which broadly matched IMGT annotations. In vitro tests confirmed that a few of the cytomegalovirus-associated TCR beta chains recognize cytomegalovirus antigens. In a later analysis, HLA-associated TCR beta chains showed more clonal expansion and lower generation probabilities than non-associated chains that were equally common. Roughly uniform sequencing depth across donors was assumed in presence/absence analyses, although this assumption may not hold.

The CDR3 starts with the cysteine, ends with the phenylalanine, and has 13 residues. The read is trimmed to its CDR3 DNA, 39 bases read in frame from base 1. V lost 2 bases and J lost 4 bases; the stretch between them is 8 bases long. CDR1 and CDR2 (SGHVS, FNYEAQ) derive from the germline V gene. Comment on this clone: Its antigen remains undetermined.

The cohort was made up of approximately 670 healthy bone marrow donors. All cohort members were sampled while nominally healthy, although unrecorded immune exposures were likely present. The donor was CMV seropositive and was included in the group of 300 or so seropositive cohort members. Each donor provided a peripheral blood sample, and peripheral blood mononuclear cells were used for TCR beta sequencing. Genomic DNA extraction from the blood cell samples was performed with the Qiagen DNeasy Blood Extraction Kit. The receptor was isolated from a female donor in good health and CMV-seropositive. The receptor chain draws on TRBV7-6 and TRBJ1-1; D gene: possibly TRBD1, on 5 matching bases. The source material was PBMCs. The CDR3 reads CASSLYQGTEAFF. In nucleotides, the sequence is TGTGCCAGCAGCTTATACCAGGGCACTGAAGCTTTCTTT.